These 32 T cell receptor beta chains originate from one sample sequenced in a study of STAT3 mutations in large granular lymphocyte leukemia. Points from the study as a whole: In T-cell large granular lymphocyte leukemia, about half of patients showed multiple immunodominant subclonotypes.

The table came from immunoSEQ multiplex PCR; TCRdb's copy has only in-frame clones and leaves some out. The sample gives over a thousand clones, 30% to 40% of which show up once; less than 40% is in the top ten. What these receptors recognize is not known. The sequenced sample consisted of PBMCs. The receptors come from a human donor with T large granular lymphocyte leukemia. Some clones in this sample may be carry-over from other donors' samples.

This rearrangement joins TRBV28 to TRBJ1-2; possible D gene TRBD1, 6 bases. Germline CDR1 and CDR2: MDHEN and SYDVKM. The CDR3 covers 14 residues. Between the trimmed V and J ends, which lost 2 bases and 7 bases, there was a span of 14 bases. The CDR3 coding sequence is TGTGCCAGCAGTTTAGGGGGGGCGCTCGGTGGCTACACCTTC. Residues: CASSLGGALGGYTF.

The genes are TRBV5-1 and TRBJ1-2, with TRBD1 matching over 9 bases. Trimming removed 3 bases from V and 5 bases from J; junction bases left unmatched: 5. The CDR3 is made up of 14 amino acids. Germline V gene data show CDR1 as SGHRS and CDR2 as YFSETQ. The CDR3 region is CASSSGDREYGYTF. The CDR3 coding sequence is TGCGCCAGCAGCTCCGGGGACAGGGAGTATGGCTACACCTTC.

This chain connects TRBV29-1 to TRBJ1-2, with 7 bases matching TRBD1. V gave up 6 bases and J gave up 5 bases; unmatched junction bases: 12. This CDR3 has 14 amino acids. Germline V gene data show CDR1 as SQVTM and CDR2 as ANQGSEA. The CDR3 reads CSVVRQGEPYGYTF. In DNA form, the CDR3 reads TGCAGCGTCGTTCGACAGGGCGAACCATATGGCTACACCTTC.

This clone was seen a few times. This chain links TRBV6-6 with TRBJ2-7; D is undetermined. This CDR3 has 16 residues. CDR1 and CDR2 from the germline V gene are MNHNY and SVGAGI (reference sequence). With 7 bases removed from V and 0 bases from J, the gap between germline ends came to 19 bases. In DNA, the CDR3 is TGTGCCAGCATCCCGGTAGGCGGTTCCCACTCCTACGAGCAGTACTTC. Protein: CASIPVGGSHSYEQYF.

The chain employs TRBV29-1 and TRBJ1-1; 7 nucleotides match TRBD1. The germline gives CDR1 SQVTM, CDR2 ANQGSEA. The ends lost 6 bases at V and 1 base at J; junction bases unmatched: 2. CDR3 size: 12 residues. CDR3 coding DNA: TGCAGCGTCGGGACAGCGAACACTGAAGCTTTCTTT. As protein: CSVGTANTEAFF.

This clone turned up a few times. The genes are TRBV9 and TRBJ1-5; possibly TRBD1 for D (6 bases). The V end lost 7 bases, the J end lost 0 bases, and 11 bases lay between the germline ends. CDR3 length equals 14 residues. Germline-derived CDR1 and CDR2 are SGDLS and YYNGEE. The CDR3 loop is CASGTHDSNQPQHF. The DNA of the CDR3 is TGTGCCAGCGGGACACATGATAGCAATCAGCCCCAGCATTTT.

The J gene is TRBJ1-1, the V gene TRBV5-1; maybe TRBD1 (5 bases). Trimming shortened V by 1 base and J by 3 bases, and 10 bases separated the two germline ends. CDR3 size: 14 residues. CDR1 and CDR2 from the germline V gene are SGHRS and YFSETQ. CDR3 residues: CASSLWGGDTEAFF. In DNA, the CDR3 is TGCGCCAGCAGCTTGTGGGGGGGAGACACTGAAGCTTTCTTT.

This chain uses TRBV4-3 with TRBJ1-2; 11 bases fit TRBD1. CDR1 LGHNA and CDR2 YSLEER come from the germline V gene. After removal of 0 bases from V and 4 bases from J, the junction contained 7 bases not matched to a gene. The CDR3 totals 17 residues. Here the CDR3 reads CASSQESGTGGSYGYTF. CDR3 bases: TGCGCCAGCAGCCAAGAATCAGGGACAGGGGGTAGCTATGGCTACACCTTC.

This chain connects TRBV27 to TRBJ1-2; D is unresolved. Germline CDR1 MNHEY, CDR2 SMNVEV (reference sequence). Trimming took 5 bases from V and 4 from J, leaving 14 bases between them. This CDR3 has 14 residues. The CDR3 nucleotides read TGTGCCAGCAGTCCCTCCGGAGGCAGCTATGGCTACACCTTC. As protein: CASSPSGGSYGYTF.

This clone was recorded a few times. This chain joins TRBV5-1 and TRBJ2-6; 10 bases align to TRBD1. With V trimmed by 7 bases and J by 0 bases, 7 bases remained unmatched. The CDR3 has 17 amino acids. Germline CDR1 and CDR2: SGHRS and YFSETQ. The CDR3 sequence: CASAGTGDLSGANVLTF. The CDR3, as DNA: TGCGCCAGCGCCGGGACAGGGGATCTCTCTGGGGCCAACGTCCTGACTTTC.

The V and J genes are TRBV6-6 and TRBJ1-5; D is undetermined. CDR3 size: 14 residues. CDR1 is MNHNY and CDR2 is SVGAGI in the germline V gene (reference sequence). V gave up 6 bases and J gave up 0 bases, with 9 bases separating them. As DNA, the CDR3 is TGTGCCAGCAGATCAGCATATAGCAATCAGCCCCAGCATTTT. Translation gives CASRSAYSNQPQHF.

The CDR3 coding sequence is TGTGCCAGCAGCTTACACTTAGCGAGGCACGAGCAGTACTTC. Its protein product is CASSLHLARHEQYF. The rearrangement uses TRBV5-6 and TRBJ2-7; possible D gene TRBD2, 5 bases. In germline, CDR1 is SGHDT, CDR2 YYEEEE. This CDR3 contains 14 residues. V was trimmed by 2 bases and J by 5 bases, leaving 14 bases between them.

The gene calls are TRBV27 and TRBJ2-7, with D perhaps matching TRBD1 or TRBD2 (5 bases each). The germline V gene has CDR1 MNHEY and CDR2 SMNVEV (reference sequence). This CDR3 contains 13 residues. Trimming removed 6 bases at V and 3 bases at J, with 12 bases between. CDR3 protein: CASSWGSSYEQYF. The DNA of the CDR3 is TGTGCCAGCAGCTGGGGGTCTAGCTACGAGCAGTACTTC.

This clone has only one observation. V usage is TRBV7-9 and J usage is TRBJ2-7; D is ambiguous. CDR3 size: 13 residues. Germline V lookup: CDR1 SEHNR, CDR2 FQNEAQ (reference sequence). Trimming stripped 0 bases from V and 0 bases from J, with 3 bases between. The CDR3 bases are TGTGCCAGCAGCTTAGCGGCCTCCTACGAGCAGTACTTC. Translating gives CASSLAASYEQYF.

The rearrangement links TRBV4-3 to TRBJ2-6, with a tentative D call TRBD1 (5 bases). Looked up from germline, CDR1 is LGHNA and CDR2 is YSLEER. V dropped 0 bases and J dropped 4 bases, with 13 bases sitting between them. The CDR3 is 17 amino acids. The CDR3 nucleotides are TGCGCCAGCAGCCAAGAGGCAGGGCTTTCCGGGGCCAACGTCCTGACTTTC. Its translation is CASSQEAGLSGANVLTF.

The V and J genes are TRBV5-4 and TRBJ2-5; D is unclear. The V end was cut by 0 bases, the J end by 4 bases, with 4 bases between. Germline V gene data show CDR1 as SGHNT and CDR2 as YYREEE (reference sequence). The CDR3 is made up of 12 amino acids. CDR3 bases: TGTGCCAGCAGCTTGGTTGGAGAGACCCAGTACTTC. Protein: CASSLVGETQYF.

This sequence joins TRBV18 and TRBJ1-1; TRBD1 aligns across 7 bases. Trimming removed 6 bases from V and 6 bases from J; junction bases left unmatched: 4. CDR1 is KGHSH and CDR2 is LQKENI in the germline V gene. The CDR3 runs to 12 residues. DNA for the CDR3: TGTGCCAGCTCCCCCGGACAGGCTGAAGCTTTCTTT. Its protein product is CASSPGQAEAFF.

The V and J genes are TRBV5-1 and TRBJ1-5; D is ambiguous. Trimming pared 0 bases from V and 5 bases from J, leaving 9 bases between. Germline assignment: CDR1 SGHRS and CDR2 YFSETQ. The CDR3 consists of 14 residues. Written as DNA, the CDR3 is TGCGCCAGCAGCTTGGCAGCAGAGGATCAGCCCCAGCATTTT. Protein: CASSLAAEDQPQHF.

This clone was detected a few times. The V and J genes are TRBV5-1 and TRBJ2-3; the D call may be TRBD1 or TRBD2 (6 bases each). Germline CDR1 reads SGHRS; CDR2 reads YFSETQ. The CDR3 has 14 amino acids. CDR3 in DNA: TGCGCTTCAAGTGGGGGGCTGGGCACAGATACGCAGTATTTT. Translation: CASSGGLGTDTQYF.

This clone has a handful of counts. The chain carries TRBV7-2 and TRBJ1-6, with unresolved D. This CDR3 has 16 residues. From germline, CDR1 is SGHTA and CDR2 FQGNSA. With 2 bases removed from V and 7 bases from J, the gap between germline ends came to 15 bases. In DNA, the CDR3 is TGTGCCAGCAGCTTACGAACAGCCAGCACGAATTCACCCCTCCACTTT. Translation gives CASSLRTASTNSPLHF.

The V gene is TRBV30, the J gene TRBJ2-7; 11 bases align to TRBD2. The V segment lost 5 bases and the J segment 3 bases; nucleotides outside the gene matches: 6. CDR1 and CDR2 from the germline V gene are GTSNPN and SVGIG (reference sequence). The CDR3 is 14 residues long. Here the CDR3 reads CAWGAGLAVYEQYF. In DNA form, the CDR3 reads TGTGCCTGGGGGGCGGGACTAGCGGTCTACGAGCAGTACTTC.

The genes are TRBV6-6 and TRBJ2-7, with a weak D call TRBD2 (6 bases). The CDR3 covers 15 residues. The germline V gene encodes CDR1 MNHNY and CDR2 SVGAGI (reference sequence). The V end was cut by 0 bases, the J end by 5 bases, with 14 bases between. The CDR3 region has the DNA TGTGCCAGCAGTTACTCTGCGGGAAAGTTGGACGAGCAGTACTTC. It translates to CASSYSAGKLDEQYF.

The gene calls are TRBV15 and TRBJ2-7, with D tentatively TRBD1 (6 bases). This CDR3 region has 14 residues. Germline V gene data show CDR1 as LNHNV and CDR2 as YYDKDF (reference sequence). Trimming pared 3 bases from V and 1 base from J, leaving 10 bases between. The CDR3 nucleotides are TGTGCCACCAGCAGTGGGGGCGGATCCTACGAGCAGTACTTC. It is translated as CATSSGGGSYEQYF. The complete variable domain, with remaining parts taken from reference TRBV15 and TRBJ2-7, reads DAMVIQNPRYQVTQFGKPVTLSCSQTLNHNVMYWYQQKSSQAPKLLFHYYDKDFNNEADTPDNFQSRRPNTSFCFLDIRSPGLGDTAMYLCATSSGGGSYEQYFGPGTRLTVT.

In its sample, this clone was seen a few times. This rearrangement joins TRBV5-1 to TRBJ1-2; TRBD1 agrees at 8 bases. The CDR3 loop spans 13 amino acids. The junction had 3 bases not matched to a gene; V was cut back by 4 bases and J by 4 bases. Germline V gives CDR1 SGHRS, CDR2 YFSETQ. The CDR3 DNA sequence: TGCGCCAGCAGCCCCGGGACAGGCTATGGCTACACCTTC. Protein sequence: CASSPGTGYGYTF.

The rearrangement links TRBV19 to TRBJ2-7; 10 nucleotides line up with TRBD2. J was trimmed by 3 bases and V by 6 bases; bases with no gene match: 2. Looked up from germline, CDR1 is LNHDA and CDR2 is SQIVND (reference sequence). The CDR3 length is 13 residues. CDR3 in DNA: TGTGCCAGTAGCAGCGGGAGGGGCTACGAGCAGTACTTC. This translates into CASSSGRGYEQYF.

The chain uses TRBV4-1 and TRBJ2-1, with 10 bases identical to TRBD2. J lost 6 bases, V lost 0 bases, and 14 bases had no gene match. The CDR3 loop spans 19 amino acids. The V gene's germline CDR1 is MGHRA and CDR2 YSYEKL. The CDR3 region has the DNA TGCGCCAGCAGCCAAGATGATTGGGGAGCGGGAGGGGAGTTCAATGAGCAGTTCTTC. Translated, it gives CASSQDDWGAGGEFNEQFF.

DNA of the CDR3: TGTGCCAGCTCACCGGCGGGACTCATTCCCCACGAGCAGTACTTC. It codes for CASSPAGLIPHEQYF. The genes are TRBV18 and TRBJ2-7; the D gene is possibly TRBD2 (6 bases). Germline V gene sequence: CDR1 KGHSH, CDR2 LQKENI. With 3 bases removed from V and 5 bases from J, the gap between germline ends came to 17 bases. CDR3 length equals 15 residues.

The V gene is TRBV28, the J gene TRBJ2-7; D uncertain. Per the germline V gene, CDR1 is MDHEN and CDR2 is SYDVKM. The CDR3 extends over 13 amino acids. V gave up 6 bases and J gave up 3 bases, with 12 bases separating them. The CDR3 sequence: CASSPTRLYEQYV. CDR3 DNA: TGTGCCAGCAGCCCCACCAGGCTCTACGAGCAGTACGTC.

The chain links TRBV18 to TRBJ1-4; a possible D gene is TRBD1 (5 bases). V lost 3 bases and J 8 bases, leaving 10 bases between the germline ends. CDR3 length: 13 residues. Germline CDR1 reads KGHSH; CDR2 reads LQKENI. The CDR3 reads CASSPSPGEKLFF. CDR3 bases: TGTGCCAGCTCACCCAGCCCAGGGGAAAAACTGTTTTTT.

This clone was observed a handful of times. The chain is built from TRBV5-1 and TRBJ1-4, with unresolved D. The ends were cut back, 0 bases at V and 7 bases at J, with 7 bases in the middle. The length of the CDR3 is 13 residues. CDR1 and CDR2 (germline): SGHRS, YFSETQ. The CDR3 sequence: CASSLGLGEKLFF. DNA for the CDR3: TGCGCCAGCAGCTTGGGCCTTGGTGAAAAACTGTTTTTT.

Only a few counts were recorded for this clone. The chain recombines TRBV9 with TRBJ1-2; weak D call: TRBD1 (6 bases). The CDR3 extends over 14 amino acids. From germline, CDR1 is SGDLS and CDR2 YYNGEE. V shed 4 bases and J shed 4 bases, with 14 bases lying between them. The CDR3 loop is CASSLGTPVYGYTF. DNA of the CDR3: TGTGCCAGCAGCCTTGGGACACCAGTCTATGGCTACACCTTC.

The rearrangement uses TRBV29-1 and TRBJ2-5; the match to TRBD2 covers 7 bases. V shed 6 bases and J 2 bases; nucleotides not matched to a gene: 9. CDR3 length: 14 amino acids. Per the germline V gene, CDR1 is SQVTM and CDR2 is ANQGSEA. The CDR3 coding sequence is TGCAGCGTCCACGGGCTAGCGGAACAAGAGACCCAGTACTTC. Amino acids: CSVHGLAEQETQYF.